This T cell receptor beta chain was recovered during a study of T cell repertoires in cytomegalovirus infection. For the study at large: Indicated by public TCR beta signatures were CMV infection and matching HLA type. Broader study findings: Ex vivo responses were dominated by HLA-C-restricted CMV-specific TCR beta clonotypes. Summed frequency of shared TCR beta families picked out CMV carriers who also had the relevant HLA.

There are many counts of this clonotype. Its antigen is as yet unknown. TCRdb fed the reads into MiXCR, producing one record per CDR3 protein. The profile shows over 150,000 distinct CDR3 sequences, roughly an eighth of them singletons. Trimming took off 3 bases at V and 6 bases at J, with 9 bases between the two ends. CDR3 size: 14 residues. Sequenced: PBMCs. The TCR originated in a human donor in good health (CMV status not recorded). Some clones in this sample may be carry-over from other donors' samples. The rearrangement joins TRBV12-3 or TRBV12-4 to TRBJ1-6; D gene ambiguous. CDR3 DNA: TGTGCCAGCAGTTTCCGCCGGATTAATTCACCCCTCCACTTT. Translation: CASSFRRINSPLHF.